This entry describes one T cell receptor (beta chain). Its antigen is not identified. This sample is drawn from a study of T cell responses to AZD1222 COVID-19 vaccine. Whole-study results and caveats: Clonal diversity may have been underestimated in mostly white British donors. Nearly half of unique spike-specific TCRs reportedly avoided B.1.351 and B.1.1.7 mutated regions.

Profiled with immunoSEQ multiplex PCR; TCRdb holds only in-frame clones, not every one. The sample lists 200,000 or so clones; 85% to 95% were seen once. Material: peripheral blood, obtained on day 0 of AZD1222 vaccination. This TCR was recovered from an adult in good health.

The DNA of the CDR3 is TGTGCCAGCAGTTACACGGGACAGGGGGCCTATGGCTACACCTTC. It codes for CASSYTGQGAYGYTF. The J gene is TRBJ1-2, the V gene TRBV6-5; 12 bases match TRBD1. The CDR3 is made up of 15 amino acids. Germline loops: CDR1 MNHEY, CDR2 SVGAGI. The J segment lost 4 bases and the V segment lost 2 bases, leaving 2 bases of the junction unmatched.